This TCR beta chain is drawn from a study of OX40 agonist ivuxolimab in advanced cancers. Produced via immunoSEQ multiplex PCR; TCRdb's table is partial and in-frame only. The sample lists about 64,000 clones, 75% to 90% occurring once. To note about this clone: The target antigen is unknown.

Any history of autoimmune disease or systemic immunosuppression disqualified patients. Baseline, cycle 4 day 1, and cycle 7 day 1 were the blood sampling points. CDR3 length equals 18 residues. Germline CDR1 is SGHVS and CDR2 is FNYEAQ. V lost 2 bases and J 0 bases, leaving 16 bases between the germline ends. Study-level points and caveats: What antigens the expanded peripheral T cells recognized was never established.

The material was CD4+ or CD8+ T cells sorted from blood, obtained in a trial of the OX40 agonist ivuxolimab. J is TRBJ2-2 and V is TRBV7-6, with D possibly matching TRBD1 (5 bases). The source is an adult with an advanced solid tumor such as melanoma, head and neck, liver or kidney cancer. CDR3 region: CASSLLSGWRTNTGELFF. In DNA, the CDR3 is TGTGCCAGCAGCTTATTGTCAGGGTGGAGAACGAACACCGGGGAGCTGTTTTTT.